This TCR beta chain comes out of a study of cytomegalovirus exposure and HLA in healthy donors. Study-level background: Earlier work reported 117 million unique TCR beta sequences from roughly 180 million T cells. Study findings and constraints: It was in a later analysis that TCR association rates were seen to vary by HLA locus, highest for DRB1 and lowest for HLA-C. Most TCRs appeared rarely, but some public TCRs recurred in many donors.

In its sample, this clone was seen once. Its target is not known. PCR amplification relied on 60 Vbeta primers (plus 13 Jbeta primers). Measured with immunoSEQ multiplex PCR; TCRdb has only the in-frame clones, and not every one. The sample records about 200,000 clones, approximately 85% being singletons. CDR1 is SGHKS and CDR2 is YYEKEE in the germline V gene (reference sequence). V lost 1 base, J lost 6 bases, and 13 bases lay in between. The CDR3 covers 15 residues. Sequenced: PBMCs. The receptor comes from a middle-aged woman in good health and CMV-seronegative. The rearrangement links TRBV5-5 to TRBJ1-4; TRBD1 is a possible D gene (5 bases). The CDR3 DNA reads TGTGCCAGCAGCTTGCGATGGGGCGGTGATGAAAAACTGTTTTTT. Its protein is CASSLRWGGDEKLFF.